This T cell receptor (beta chain) was recorded in a study of T cells in tumors after PD-1 blockade. V lost 3 bases and J lost 1; bases outside the gene matches: 5. Germline CDR1 is SGHNT and CDR2 is YYREEE (reference sequence). This CDR3 has 15 amino acids. Sequencing was performed with immunoSEQ multiplex PCR; in TCRdb, only in-frame clones are kept and a portion is missing. The profile shows around 49,000 clones, around 85% of them singletons. The chain combines TRBV5-4 with TRBJ1-2, with 8 bases aligning to TRBD1. The specimen was PBMCs, collected before anti-PD-1 treatment. The source of this sequence is a human donor with basal cell carcinoma. CDR3 bases: TGTGCCAGCAGCTGGGGACAGGCGAATAACTATGGCTACACCTTC. Encoded protein: CASSWGQANNYGYTF.